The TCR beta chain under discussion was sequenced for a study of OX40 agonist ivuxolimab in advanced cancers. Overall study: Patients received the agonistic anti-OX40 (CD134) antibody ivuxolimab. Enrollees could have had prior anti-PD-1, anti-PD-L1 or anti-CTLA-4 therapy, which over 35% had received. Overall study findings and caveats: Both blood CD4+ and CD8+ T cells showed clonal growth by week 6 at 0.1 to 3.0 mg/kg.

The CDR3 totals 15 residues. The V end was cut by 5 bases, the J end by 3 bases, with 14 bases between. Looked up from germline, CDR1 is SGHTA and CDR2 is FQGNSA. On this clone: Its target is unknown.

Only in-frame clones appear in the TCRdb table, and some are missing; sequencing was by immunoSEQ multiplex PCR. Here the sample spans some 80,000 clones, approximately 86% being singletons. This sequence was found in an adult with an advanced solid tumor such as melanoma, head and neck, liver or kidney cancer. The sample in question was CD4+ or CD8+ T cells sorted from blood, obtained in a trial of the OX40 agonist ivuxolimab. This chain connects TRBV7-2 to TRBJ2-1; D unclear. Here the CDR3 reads CASSLGRALYNEQFF. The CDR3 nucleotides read TGTGCCAGCAGCCTCGGCCGGGCCCTCTACAATGAGCAGTTCTTC.